These 11 T cell receptor beta chains originate from one sample sequenced in a study of blood T cells in healthy people across ages. Primed by a sample-barcoded 5' primer and a J-beta primer mix, a second PCR proceeded for about 7 to 11 cycles. Using its own MiXCR run on the 5' RACE reads, TCRdb lists one record per CDR3 protein. The data hold 750,000 or so distinct CDR3 sequences, with around 25% observed a single time. This sample also appeared in a second study, on T cells of mothers and their children.

Input material: blood. The receptors were gathered from a boy aged 5-17 years in good health.

V and J are TRBV6-6 and TRBJ2-5; 10 bases line up with TRBD2. Germline CDR1 reads MNHNY; CDR2 reads SVGAGI (reference sequence). The CDR3 is made up of 16 amino acids. Trimming took 5 bases from V and 5 from J; bases not matched to a gene: 11. The CDR3 bases are TGTGCCAGCAGTATATCGGGACTAGCGTTCAAGGAGACCCAGTACTTC. This translates into CASSISGLAFKETQYF.

This clonotype showed up just a few times. V usage is TRBV29-1 and J usage is TRBJ1-2; D gene ambiguous. CDR3 length: 13 amino acids. Germline CDR1 and CDR2: SQVTM and ANQGSEA. Deletions cut 2 bases from V and 2 bases from J, with 9 bases between. The CDR3 DNA reads TGCAGCGTTGAAACCGACCGGAACTATGGCTACACCTTC. Encoded protein: CSVETDRNYGYTF.

This clonotype has a handful of counts. CDR3 in amino acids: CASRPGGAQGYTF. The CDR3 DNA reads as TGTGCCAGCAGGCCGGGGGGGGCGCAAGGCTACACCTTC. The rearrangement joins TRBV7-2 to TRBJ1-2; D is perhaps TRBD1 (6 bases). Trimming removed 6 bases at V and 8 bases at J, with 16 bases between. CDR1 is SGHTA, CDR2 FQGNSA, per germline. The CDR3 sequence is 13 residues long.

This clonotype has more than one count but fewer than ten. J is TRBJ2-5 and V is TRBV20-1, with 8 bases that match TRBD1. This CDR3 region has 14 residues. V was clipped by 5 bases and J by 3 bases; unmatched bases: 8. CDR1 is DFQATT and CDR2 is SNEGSKA in the germline V gene (reference sequence). CDR3 amino acids: CSAEPPTGEETQYF. CDR3 in DNA: TGCAGTGCTGAACCACCGACAGGGGAAGAGACCCAGTACTTC.

This clonotype was detected only a few times. The chain uses TRBV27 and TRBJ2-1; 8 bases match TRBD2. Trimming at V came to 3 bases and at J to 10 bases, leaving 5 bases not matched to a gene. CDR3 length: 13 residues. Germline V gene sequence: CDR1 MNHEY, CDR2 SMNVEV (reference sequence). CDR3 sequence reads: CASSFGGAGEQFF. The CDR3, as DNA: TGTGCCAGCAGTTTCGGGGGGGCAGGGGAGCAGTTCTTC.

The genes are TRBV5-1 and TRBJ2-7, with D possibly matching TRBD2 (5 bases). This CDR3 contains 17 residues. Germline CDR1 and CDR2: SGHRS and YFSETQ. V was shortened by 7 bases and J by 0 bases, with 23 bases between the two germline ends. DNA of the CDR3: TGCGCCAGCTCCTCGACCGGACTGAACGCCGACTCCTACGAGCAGTACTTC. It yields the protein CASSSTGLNADSYEQYF. Together with reference TRBV5-1 and TRBJ2-7, the CDR3 gives the full variable domain: KAGVTQTPRYLIKTRGQQVTLSCSPISGHRSVSWYQQTPGQGLQFLFEYFSETQRNKGNFPGRFSGRQFSNSRSEMNVSTLELGDSALYLCASSSTGLNADSYEQYFGPGTRLTVT.

There are a few counts of this clonotype. The rearrangement uses TRBV28 and TRBJ2-7; D is uncertain. Deletions cut 10 bases from V and 2 bases from J, with 9 bases between. Germline CDR1 and CDR2: MDHEN and SYDVKM. The CDR3 runs to 11 residues. This chain's CDR3 is CAISGTYEQYF. The CDR3 DNA follows: TGTGCCATCTCCGGCACCTACGAGCAGTACTTC.

This chain connects TRBV21-1 to TRBJ2-6; the D call in the table, TRBD1, was not verified against the DNA. TRBV21-1 corresponds to a pseudogene. The CDR3 has 15 residues. Here the CDR3 reads CASRGGRGRANVLTF. The CDR3 DNA is TGTGCCAGCAGAGGGGGCAGGGGCAGGGCCAACGTCCTGACTTTC.

The chain has TRBV4-2 and TRBJ1-4; unclear D gene. CDR3 length: 15 residues. From germline, CDR1 is LGHNA and CDR2 YNFKEQ. The V gene lost 0 bases and the J gene lost 5 bases, with 10 bases spanning the gap. Here the CDR3 DNA reads TGTGCCAGCAGCCAAGAGGAGGTAGCCAATGAAAAACTGTTTTTT. Encoded protein: CASSQEEVANEKLFF.

The chain couples TRBV6-5 to TRBJ1-2, with D unclear. The germline V and J ends were trimmed by 0 bases and 5 bases, with 13 bases remaining between them. Germline V gene data show CDR1 as MNHEY and CDR2 as SVGAGI. The CDR3 contains 15 residues. In DNA form, the CDR3 reads TGTGCCAGCAGTTACTCCCGAGAGGGATTTTATGGCTACACCTTC. This codes for CASSYSREGFYGYTF.

Only a few counts were recorded for this clonotype. The CDR3 bases are TGTGCCAGCAGCTTCCGGGACGCCCTCTACAATGAGCAGTTCTTC. Residues: CASSFRDALYNEQFF. V is TRBV11-2 and J is TRBJ2-5, with D perhaps TRBD1 or TRBD2 (5 bases each). The end of the DNA is better explained by TRBJ2-1, so the J call may be wrong. CDR1 SGHAT and CDR2 FQNNGV come from the germline V gene. The length of the CDR3 is 15 residues.